Following are 24 T cell receptor beta chains from one sample sequenced in a study of cytomegalovirus exposure and HLA in healthy donors. Use of 60 Vbeta and 13 Jbeta primers characterized the PCR. Sequencing was performed with immunoSEQ multiplex PCR; in TCRdb, only in-frame clones are kept and a portion is missing. There are under 150,000 clones in the sample; about 70% occur only once, and approximately 4.2% lies in the top ten. The sequencing input was PBMCs. The origin of the receptors is a man aged 55 to 70 in good health and CMV-seronegative.

This chain uses TRBV28 with TRBJ2-7; a possible D gene is TRBD2 (6 bases). The CDR3 runs 15 residues. Germline assignment: CDR1 MDHEN and CDR2 SYDVKM. V was pared by 5 bases and J by 5 bases, with 19 bases between. CDR3 in amino acids: CASSPGTSGLHEQYF. The CDR3 DNA sequence: TGTGCCAGCAGTCCTGGGACTTCCGGGCTCCACGAGCAGTACTTC.

The chain recombines TRBV6-1 with TRBJ2-7; tentative D call: TRBD2 (5 bases). The CDR3 covers 15 residues. Germline lookup yields CDR1 MNHNS and CDR2 SASEGT. Trimming took off 4 bases at V and 5 bases at J, with 18 bases between the two ends. CDR3 bases: TGTGCCAGCAGTGGTTGGGAAGCGGAGAGGCACGAGCAGTACTTC. This codes for CASSGWEAERHEQYF.

The CDR3 sequence: CASSSSQAGQGNQPQHF. DNA of the CDR3: TGTGCCAGCAGTTCCAGCCAGGCCGGTCAGGGCAATCAGCCCCAGCATTTT. The chain links TRBV27 to TRBJ1-5; D is uncertain. Germline V gene sequence: CDR1 MNHEY, CDR2 SMNVEV (reference sequence). The germline V and J ends were trimmed by 4 bases and 2 bases, with 18 bases remaining between them. The CDR3 runs to 17 residues.

The rearrangement links TRBV9 to TRBJ1-1; weak D call: TRBD1 (5 bases). The CDR3 has 15 amino acids. The ends were cut back, 4 bases at V and 1 base at J, with 14 bases in the middle. Germline CDR1 and CDR2: SGDLS and YYNGEE. CDR3 nucleotide sequence: TGTGCCAGCAGCTCAAGCCCAGGGCAGAACACTGAAGCTTTCTTT. Translating it yields CASSSSPGQNTEAFF.

The chain recombines TRBV7-8 with TRBJ1-3; TRBD1 aligns across 7 bases. The germline V gene has CDR1 SGHVS and CDR2 FQNEAQ. V lost 5 bases, J lost 11 bases, and 15 bases stayed unmatched. This CDR3 has 15 residues. The CDR3 DNA reads TGTGCCAGCAGCCAAACTCCGGGACAGTTACCGGCCATATATTTT. This encodes CASSQTPGQLPAIYF.

V and J are TRBV19 and TRBJ2-3, with TRBD1 matching over 8 bases. The germline V gene encodes CDR1 LNHDA and CDR2 SQIVND (reference sequence). The trim removed 7 bases at V and 4 bases at J, leaving 13 bases unmatched. This CDR3 has 16 residues. CDR3 DNA sequence: TGTGCCAGTACTAAGGCCCGGACAGGGAGCGCAGATACGCAGTATTTT. Its translation is CASTKARTGSADTQYF.

V gene TRBV28 combines with J gene TRBJ1-4, with D uncertain. In germline, CDR1 is MDHEN, CDR2 SYDVKM. This CDR3 has 15 amino acids. V dropped 2 bases and J dropped 0 bases, with 7 bases sitting between them. The DNA for the CDR3 is TGTGCCAGCAGTTTACCGTCTTCAACTAATGAAAAACTGTTTTTT. It yields the protein CASSLPSSTNEKLFF.

In this sample, this clone turned up a few times. The chain combines TRBV18 with TRBJ1-5, with 9 bases that match TRBD1. Germline V gene sequence: CDR1 KGHSH, CDR2 LQKENI. The CDR3 spans 16 residues. V trimming: 3 bases; J trimming: 5 bases; junction bases outside the gene matches: 8. The CDR3 DNA reads as TGTGCCAGCTCACCGAGGACAGGGGATGTGGATCAGCCCCAGCATTTT. This codes for CASSPRTGDVDQPQHF.

Only one count was recorded for this clone. This sequence joins TRBV7-9 and TRBJ2-5; D is undetermined. This CDR3 has 14 amino acids. CDR1 and CDR2 from the germline V gene are SEHNR and FQNEAQ (reference sequence). V gave up 2 bases and J gave up 2 bases, with 9 bases separating them. The CDR3 loop is CASSLYNVQETQYF. DNA of the CDR3: TGTGCCAGCAGCTTATACAACGTACAAGAGACCCAGTACTTC.

This chain connects TRBV19 to TRBJ1-1; no reliable D call. The CDR3 loop spans 15 amino acids. Trimming took 1 base from V and 0 from J, leaving 9 bases between them. Germline V CDR1 and CDR2: LNHDA, SQIVND (reference sequence). CDR3 amino acids: CASSIARLLNTEAFF. As DNA, the CDR3 is TGTGCCAGTAGTATAGCAAGACTGCTGAACACTGAAGCTTTCTTT.

The genes are TRBV9 and TRBJ1-1; D perhaps matches TRBD1 (5 bases). V dropped 0 bases and J dropped 0 bases, with 9 bases sitting between them. The germline V gene encodes CDR1 SGDLS and CDR2 YYNGEE. The CDR3 length is 15 residues. The CDR3 sequence is CASSVGRTMNTEAFF. Written as DNA, the CDR3 is TGTGCCAGCAGCGTAGGCAGGACAATGAACACTGAAGCTTTCTTT.

This chain links TRBV7-9 with TRBJ2-2; 10 nucleotides agree with TRBD2. The trim removed 11 bases at V and 0 bases at J, leaving 12 bases unmatched. The CDR3 runs 17 residues. Germline V CDR1 and CDR2: SEHNR, FQNEAQ (reference sequence). The CDR3 sequence is CAGLTGLAASNTGELFF. In DNA, the CDR3 is TGTGCCGGCCTGACCGGACTAGCGGCATCGAACACCGGGGAGCTGTTTTTT.

The rearrangement links TRBV30 to TRBJ1-1; D possibly corresponds to TRBD1 (6 bases). CDR3 length: 15 residues. V lost 0 bases to trimming and J lost 1 base, with 12 bases between them. Germline assignment: CDR1 GTSNPN and CDR2 SVGIG (reference sequence). The CDR3 here is CAWSVRSGANTEAFF. In DNA form, the CDR3 reads TGTGCCTGGAGTGTACGTTCAGGGGCGAACACTGAAGCTTTCTTT. Together with reference TRBV30 and TRBJ1-1, the CDR3 gives the full variable domain: SQTIHQWPATLVQPVGSPLSLECTVEGTSNPNLYWYRQAAGRGLQLLFYSVGIGQISSEVPQNLSASRPQDRQFILSSKKLLLSDSGFYLCAWSVRSGANTEAFFGQGTRLTVV.

The V gene is TRBV30, the J gene TRBJ1-2, with TRBD1 identical over 8 bases. The CDR3 has 13 residues. V shed 0 bases and J 8 bases; nucleotides not matched to a gene: 5. CDR1 is GTSNPN, CDR2 SVGIG, per germline (reference sequence). This CDR3 is CAWSVSAGGGYTF. Here the CDR3 DNA reads TGTGCCTGGAGTGTATCGGCAGGGGGCGGCTACACCTTC.

This clone was counted only a few times. The chain joins TRBV28 to TRBJ2-1, with a tentative D call TRBD1 (6 bases). The V gene's germline CDR1 is MDHEN and CDR2 SYDVKM. This CDR3 comprises 14 residues. V was cut by 2 bases and J by 8 bases, with 13 bases left in between. CDR3 loop: CASSLMGRGDEQFF. The CDR3 DNA reads TGTGCCAGCAGTTTAATGGGCAGGGGTGATGAGCAGTTCTTC.

V usage is TRBV18 and J usage is TRBJ2-1, with D hard to call. The CDR3 contains 15 residues. The V end lost 6 bases, the J end lost 4 bases, and 16 bases lay between the germline ends. Germline V CDR1 and CDR2: KGHSH, LQKENI. The CDR3 DNA is TGTGCCAGCTCGCCTAGACGCCCAGATTACAATGAGCAGTTCTTC. Its protein product is CASSPRRPDYNEQFF.

The chain couples TRBV7-6 to TRBJ2-2, with TRBD1 matching 7 bases. The CDR3 sequence is 18 residues long. V shed 3 bases and J 0 bases; nucleotides not matched to a gene: 10. Per the germline V gene, CDR1 is SGHVS and CDR2 is FNYEAQ. CDR3 coding DNA: TGTGCCAGCAGCTTCTCATTCCGGGGACAGCCGAACACCGGGGAGCTGTTTTTT. Its protein is CASSFSFRGQPNTGELFF. Together with reference TRBV7-6 and TRBJ2-2, the CDR3 gives the full variable domain: GAGVSQSPRYKVTKRGQDVALRCDPISGHVSLYWYRQALGQGPEFLTYFNYEAQQDKSGLPNDRFSAERPEGSISTLTIQRTEQRDSAMYRCASSFSFRGQPNTGELFFGEGSRLTVL.

The sample holds a few counts of this clone. The rearrangement uses TRBV7-3 and TRBJ2-1, with D perhaps matching TRBD2 (6 bases). Germline lookup yields CDR1 SGHTA and CDR2 FQGTGA. The CDR3 loop spans 15 amino acids. V was clipped by 5 bases and J by 0 bases, with 11 bases between them. The CDR3 protein is CASSPRGSSYNEQFF. Written as DNA, the CDR3 is TGTGCCAGCAGCCCCCGGGGGTCCTCCTACAATGAGCAGTTCTTC.

The chain uses TRBV5-6 and TRBJ1-5; tentatively, D is TRBD1 (6 bases). V was pared by 1 base and J by 4 bases, with 18 bases between. In germline, CDR1 is SGHDT, CDR2 YYEEEE. The CDR3 is 17 amino acids. CDR3 sequence (DNA): TGTGCCAGCAGCTTGTGGGTGACAGGCTACGAAAATCAGCCCCAGCATTTT. Translation gives CASSLWVTGYENQPQHF.

This clone showed up just a few times. The V gene is TRBV28, the J gene TRBJ2-5; 7 bases align to TRBD1. Germline values: CDR1 MDHEN, CDR2 SYDVKM. CDR3 length equals 15 residues. V shed 4 bases and J 3 bases; nucleotides not matched to a gene: 8. As DNA, the CDR3 is TGTGCCAGCAGTTCCTCCACTCAGGGGGAAGAGACCCAGTACTTC. Translated, it gives CASSSSTQGEETQYF.

This chain joins TRBV14 and TRBJ1-1; D may be TRBD1 (5 bases). This CDR3 region has 15 residues. The V and J ends lost 0 bases and 4 bases respectively, with 12 bases between them. CDR1 is SGHDN and CDR2 is FVKESK in the germline V gene. CDR3 sequence reads: CASSQDSVRGTEAFF. DNA for the CDR3: TGTGCCAGCAGCCAAGATTCAGTTAGGGGCACTGAAGCTTTCTTT.

The CDR3 region is CASSLAAQAAVYEQYF. The CDR3 DNA reads TGTGCCAGCAGCTTAGCGGCACAGGCGGCGGTCTACGAGCAGTACTTC. The chain couples TRBV7-2 to TRBJ2-7; tentative D call: TRBD1 (5 bases). The CDR3 contains 16 residues. CDR1 SGHTA and CDR2 FQGNSA come from the germline V gene. V dropped 0 bases and J dropped 3 bases, with 15 bases sitting between them.

This clone was seen a handful of times. This chain links TRBV2 with TRBJ1-2, with a possible D match to TRBD1 (5 bases). Germline V lookup: CDR1 SNHLY, CDR2 FYNNEI. V was clipped by 6 bases and J by 2 bases, with 13 bases between them. The CDR3 runs to 14 residues. CDR3 protein: CASRKGGTNYGYTF. DNA for the CDR3: TGTGCCAGCAGGAAGGGAGGGACCAACTATGGCTACACCTTC.

CDR3 sequence reads: CASSLDRSREQYF. The CDR3 coding sequence is TGCGCCAGCAGCTTGGACAGGTCCCGTGAGCAGTACTTC. This chain joins TRBV5-1 and TRBJ2-5; TRBD1 is a possible D gene (5 bases). Germline V CDR1 and CDR2: SGHRS, YFSETQ. CDR3 length: 13 residues. V was shortened by 0 bases and J by 11 bases, with 14 bases between the two germline ends.